These 27 T cell receptor beta chains came from one sample sequenced in a study of somatic mutations in cytotoxic T cells in rheumatoid arthritis. Data came from immunoSEQ multiplex PCR; TCRdb stores just in-frame clones and leaves some out. In the table there are about 10,000 clones, 90% to 95% of which are singletons. The specimen was CD8+ T cells sorted from blood. The receptors come from a woman aged 18-29 years with rheumatoid arthritis.

The V and J genes are TRBV27 and TRBJ2-3; D is uncertain. V lost 5 bases and J lost 6, with 9 bases in between. The CDR3 has 12 residues. Germline CDR1 and CDR2: MNHEY and SMNVEV (reference sequence). Written as DNA, the CDR3 is TGTGCCAGCAGTAGCACCCTTGATACGCAGTATTTT. Its translation is CASSSTLDTQYF.

The V call is TRBV6-5, the J call TRBJ2-2; 9 bases are a match to TRBD1. The trim removed 0 bases at V and 6 bases at J, leaving 2 bases unmatched. This CDR3 is built from 15 residues. In germline, CDR1 is MNHEY, CDR2 SVGAGI. As DNA, the CDR3 is TGTGCCAGCAGTTACTCCACAGGGGGCTCCGGGGAGCTGTTTTTT. It is translated as CASSYSTGGSGELFF.

DNA for the CDR3: TGTGCCACCAGCGGGCAAGTCACAGATACGCAGTATTTT. This codes for CATSGQVTDTQYF. This chain joins TRBV15 and TRBJ2-3; D is unclear. V was clipped by 5 bases and J by 2 bases, with 8 bases between them. Germline CDR1 reads LNHNV; CDR2 reads YYDKDF (reference sequence). The CDR3 has 13 residues.

This clone has only one observation. The chain has TRBV5-4 and TRBJ2-7; 15 nucleotides agree with TRBD2. This CDR3 has 17 residues. Germline trimming cut 0 bases from V and 2 bases from J; bases unmatched to any gene: 3. CDR1 and CDR2 (germline): SGHNT, YYREEE (reference sequence). CDR3 sequence reads: CASSLEGLAGGTYEQYF. For the CDR3, the DNA is TGTGCCAGCAGCTTGGAGGGACTAGCGGGAGGTACCTACGAGCAGTACTTC.

This chain joins TRBV4-1 and TRBJ1-5, with 7 bases that match TRBD1. V lost 0 bases, J lost 4 bases, and 6 bases stayed unmatched. Germline V gives CDR1 MGHRA, CDR2 YSYEKL. The CDR3 runs 16 residues. CDR3 protein: CASSQDSQGPNQPQHF. The DNA of the CDR3 is TGCGCCAGCAGCCAAGACTCACAGGGGCCTAATCAGCCCCAGCATTTT.

The V gene is TRBV5-6, the J gene TRBJ2-3; 12 bases align to TRBD2. CDR1 and CDR2 (germline): SGHDT, YYEEEE. J gave up 1 base and V 1 base, and 4 bases lay outside the gene matches. This CDR3 comprises 17 residues. This chain's CDR3 is CASSLTRLAGGTDTQYF. CDR3 coding DNA: TGTGCCAGCAGCTTGACTCGACTAGCGGGAGGCACAGATACGCAGTATTTT. Drawing the rest from reference TRBV5-6 and TRBJ2-3, the complete variable domain is DAGVTQSPTHLIKTRGQQVTLRCSPKSGHDTVSWYQQALGQGPQFIFQYYEEEERQRGNFPDRFSGHQFPNYSSELNVNALLLGDSALYLCASSLTRLAGGTDTQYFGPGTRLTVL.

Notes on this clone: This sample also contains other DNA sequences that code for the same CDR3. The rearrangement links TRBV6-4 to TRBJ2-3, with 10 bases identical to TRBD2. Germline loops: CDR1 MRHNA, CDR2 SNTAGT. The CDR3 extends over 15 amino acids. J gave up 1 base and V 2 bases, and 0 bases lay outside the gene matches. The CDR3 protein is CASSDGTSGTDTQYF. CDR3 bases: TGTGCCAGCAGTGACGGGACTAGCGGCACAGATACGCAGTATTTT.

V usage is TRBV29-1 and J usage is TRBJ2-1; 8 bases line up with TRBD2. Trimming took 5 bases from V and 7 from J; bases not matched to a gene: 7. In germline, CDR1 is SQVTM, CDR2 ANQGSEA. The CDR3 loop spans 13 amino acids. CDR3 coding DNA: TGCAGCGTTACAGGACTAGCTTATAATGAGCAGTTCTTC. Its translation: CSVTGLAYNEQFF.

The rearrangement links TRBV27 to TRBJ2-7; D possibly corresponds to TRBD2 (6 bases). CDR3 size: 16 residues. Germline lookup yields CDR1 MNHEY and CDR2 SMNVEV (reference sequence). Trimming shortened V by 2 bases and J by 1 base, and 15 bases separated the two germline ends. CDR3 sequence (DNA): TGTGCCAGCAGTTTAGTGGGAGGAGGAGGGTCCTACGAGCAGTACTTC. This encodes CASSLVGGGGSYEQYF.

CDR3 in DNA: TGCGCCAGCAGCCAAGACTCGGTCAGCAATCAGCCCCAGCATTTT. Amino acid sequence: CASSQDSVSNQPQHF. The genes are TRBV4-1 and TRBJ1-5; D is uncertain. The CDR3 covers 15 residues. CDR1 and CDR2 from the germline V gene are MGHRA and YSYEKL. The germline V and J ends were trimmed by 0 bases and 1 base, with 7 bases remaining between them.

V gene TRBV7-6 combines with J gene TRBJ1-6; TRBD1 might be the D (5 bases). The germline V and J ends were trimmed by 0 bases and 0 bases, with 12 bases remaining between them. The germline V gene has CDR1 SGHVS and CDR2 FNYEAQ. CDR3 size: 18 residues. The CDR3, as DNA: TGTGCCAGCAGCTTAGCGGGGGGACGGAGCTCCTATAATTCACCCCTCCACTTT. Its translation is CASSLAGGRSSYNSPLHF.

The CDR3 DNA reads as TGTGCCAGCAGTGGGACTAGCACCGGGGAGCTGTTTTTT. Translating it yields CASSGTSTGELFF. J is TRBJ2-2 and V is TRBV6-4, with 7 bases lining up with TRBD2. The germline CDR1 and CDR2 sequences are MRHNA and SNTAGT. V was pared by 4 bases and J by 4 bases, with 0 bases of the junction left unmatched. The length of the CDR3 is 13 residues.

CDR3 loop: CASSLEGVLAGLRSTDTQYF. As DNA, the CDR3 is TGTGCCAGCAGCTTAGAAGGAGTGCTAGCGGGTCTTCGGAGCACAGATACGCAGTATTTT. The chain joins TRBV7-6 to TRBJ2-3; 8 bases are shared with TRBD2. V shed 1 base and J 0 bases; nucleotides not matched to a gene: 15. This CDR3 is built from 20 residues. CDR1 is SGHVS, CDR2 FNYEAQ, per germline.

This sequence joins TRBV19 and TRBJ1-1; 12 bases match TRBD1. The CDR3 contains 18 residues. The junction had 11 bases not matched to a gene; V was cut back by 6 bases and J by 0 bases. Germline CDR1 reads LNHDA; CDR2 reads SQIVND (reference sequence). CDR3 bases: TGTGCCAGTAGCCCCTTTGGGACAGGGGGCAAATTGAACACTGAAGCTTTCTTT. This sequence encodes CASSPFGTGGKLNTEAFF.

J is TRBJ2-7 and V is TRBV7-9; TRBD1 might be the D (7 bases). This CDR3 is 16 amino acids long. V was cut by 6 bases and J by 4 bases, with 22 bases left in between. Germline V gene data show CDR1 as SEHNR and CDR2 as FQNEAQ (reference sequence). The chain's CDR3 is CASSYHQGGIAYEQYF. CDR3 coding DNA: TGTGCCAGCAGTTACCACCAGGGGGGTATAGCATACGAGCAGTACTTC.

The gene calls are TRBV7-9 and TRBJ2-1; D possibly corresponds to TRBD1 (6 bases). The CDR3 loop spans 15 amino acids. V was cut by 3 bases and J by 4 bases, with 13 bases left in between. The V gene's germline CDR1 is SEHNR and CDR2 FQNEAQ (reference sequence). Here the CDR3 DNA reads TGTGCCAGCAGCTTGGGGGCCTTCCCTTACAATGAGCAGTTCTTC. Translating it yields CASSLGAFPYNEQFF.

The J gene is TRBJ2-3, the V gene TRBV4-2; 8 positions match TRBD2. The CDR3 sequence is 16 residues long. Per germline, CDR1 LGHNA and CDR2 YNFKEQ. Trimming at V came to 6 bases and at J to 1 base, leaving 9 bases not matched to a gene. The CDR3 loop reads CASSHFSGGGTDTQYF. DNA of the CDR3: TGTGCCAGCAGTCACTTCAGCGGGGGCGGCACAGATACGCAGTATTTT.

The chain combines TRBV21-1 with TRBJ2-5; TRBD2, the table's D call, was not compared with the DNA. TRBV21-1 is assigned pseudogene status. The CDR3 spans 13 residues. Written as DNA, the CDR3 is TGTGCCAGCAGCAAAGTTCGCCAAGAGACCCAGTACTTC. This gives the protein CASSKVRQETQYF.

This clone was detected a few times. The chain joins TRBV28 to TRBJ1-4; D is perhaps TRBD1 (6 bases). The CDR3 spans 17 residues. The germline V gene encodes CDR1 MDHEN and CDR2 SYDVKM. Trimming took off 5 bases at V and 4 bases at J, with 20 bases between the two ends. The CDR3 coding sequence is TGTGCCAGCAGTCCCCCCGGTGCGGGGGCGATTAATGAAAAACTGTTTTTT. Its translation: CASSPPGAGAINEKLFF.

The chain has TRBV4-2 and TRBJ1-5; no definite D call. Trimming shortened V by 1 base and J by 6 bases, and 10 bases separated the two germline ends. CDR3 length equals 14 residues. In germline, CDR1 is LGHNA, CDR2 YNFKEQ. As DNA, the CDR3 is TGTGCCAGCAGCCAAGGGGGAGGAGTTCAGCCCCAGCATTTT. Translating gives CASSQGGGVQPQHF.

This clone has a single count. The V call is TRBV9, the J call TRBJ1-1; TRBD1 might be the D (5 bases). The germline gives CDR1 SGDLS, CDR2 YYNGEE. The CDR3 is made up of 12 amino acids. V was shortened by 1 base and J by 9 bases, with 10 bases between the two germline ends. The DNA of the CDR3 is TGTGCCAGCAGCGTACAGGGCGGGAAAGCTTTCTTT. This gives the protein CASSVQGGKAFF.

This clone was counted a few times. The rearrangement uses TRBV5-1 and TRBJ2-1; D is unresolved. This CDR3 is built from 16 residues. The V end lost 1 base, the J end lost 4 bases, and 15 bases lay between the germline ends. CDR1 and CDR2 (germline): SGHRS, YFSETQ. The CDR3 DNA reads TGCGCCAGCAGCTTGTCTTCGTTCTCGCGGTACAATGAGCAGTTCTTC. Translated: CASSLSSFSRYNEQFF.

This sequence joins TRBV6-1 and TRBJ1-2; possible D gene TRBD1, 5 bases. The germline gives CDR1 MNHNS, CDR2 SASEGT. V lost 2 bases and J lost 2, with 12 bases in between. CDR3 size: 15 residues. The DNA for the CDR3 is TGTGCCAGCAGTGAATGGGAGGACATCAACTATGGCTACACCTTC. Translation gives CASSEWEDINYGYTF.

This clone was picked up a small number of times. CDR3: CASISGMNTEAFF. CDR3 nucleotides: TGTGCCAGCATATCGGGGATGAACACTGAAGCTTTCTTT. V gene TRBV6-6 combines with J gene TRBJ1-1, with D unresolved. The CDR3 is 13 residues long. V lost 7 bases and J lost 0, with 9 bases in between. Germline V gives CDR1 MNHNY, CDR2 SVGAGI (reference sequence).

The chain employs TRBV7-3 and TRBJ2-1; D is unresolved. Trimming pared 1 base from V and 7 bases from J, leaving 8 bases between. The CDR3 runs to 13 residues. Germline values: CDR1 SGHTA, CDR2 FQGTGA. The CDR3 sequence: CASSLNRVNEQFF. The CDR3 DNA reads TGTGCCAGCAGCTTAAATAGAGTAAATGAGCAGTTCTTC.

The chain employs TRBV19 and TRBJ1-1; 7 positions match TRBD1. This CDR3 spans 18 amino acids. With V trimmed by 4 bases and J by 1 base, 15 bases remained unmatched. CDR1 is LNHDA and CDR2 is SQIVND in the germline V gene (reference sequence). The CDR3 coding sequence is TGTGCCAGTAGTAGCCCCCCTCCGGGACAGAGATCGAACACTGAAGCTTTCTTT. Its translation: CASSSPPPGQRSNTEAFF. The full variable domain, completed using reference TRBV19 and TRBJ1-1, is DGGITQSPKYLFRKEGQNVTLSCEQNLNHDAMYWYRQDPGQGLRLIYYSQIVNDFQKGDIAEGYSVSREKKESFPLTVTSAQKNPTAFYLCASSSPPPGQRSNTEAFFGQGTRLTVV.

In this sample, this clone turned up once. The chain employs TRBV10-2 and TRBJ2-5; 11 bases agree with TRBD2. J lost 1 base, V lost 2 bases, and 12 bases had no gene match. The CDR3 covers 19 residues. Germline loops: CDR1 WSHSY, CDR2 SAAADI. CDR3: CASSERVGLLAGGQETQYF. The CDR3, as DNA: TGCGCCAGCAGTGAGAGGGTCGGACTCCTAGCGGGGGGCCAAGAGACCCAGTACTTC.